The 7 T cell receptor beta chains presented below share a single source sample, sequenced in a study of patients and donors after allogeneic stem cell transplantation. TCRdb processed the RT-PCR reads anew with MiXCR; each CDR3 protein has one entry. This sample has 30,000 to 35,000 distinct CDR3 sequences, with approximately 6.3% found just once. Source material: blood, either unsorted or a sorted T cell fraction (not recorded which). Receptors were obtained from a human donor who was either an allogeneic HSCT recipient or a stem cell or donor lymphocyte infusion donor (not recorded which). It is not recorded whose cells these are; they may come from a transplant donor.

The chain combines TRBV9 with TRBJ2-7; perhaps TRBD1 as D (5 bases). The CDR3 is made up of 15 amino acids. Per the germline V gene, CDR1 is SGDLS and CDR2 is YYNGEE. With 3 bases removed from V and 6 bases from J, the gap between germline ends came to 19 bases. The CDR3 is CASSASWQGFAEQYF. CDR3 nucleotides: TGTGCCAGCAGCGCCTCCTGGCAGGGATTCGCCGAGCAGTACTTC.

This clonotype was detected ten times or more. The chain links TRBV29-1 to TRBJ1-1; D gene ambiguous. Trimming cost V 2 bases and J 0 bases, with 7 bases left between them. CDR1 and CDR2 from the germline V gene are SQVTM and ANQGSEA. This CDR3 has 13 amino acids. The CDR3, as DNA: TGCAGCGTTGAAAGGATGGTGAACACTGAAGCTTTCTTT. Residues: CSVERMVNTEAFF.

This clonotype was detected ten times or more. This CDR3 is CASSLARGDQYF. The CDR3 coding sequence is TGTGCCAGCAGCTTGGCCCGGGGGGACCAGTACTTC. The chain carries TRBV7-8 and TRBJ2-5; 7 bases are a match to TRBD2. The CDR3 totals 12 residues. J gave up 10 bases and V 3 bases, and 5 bases lay outside the gene matches. Looked up from germline, CDR1 is SGHVS and CDR2 is FQNEAQ.

J is TRBJ2-1 and V is TRBV4-1, with 9 bases fitting TRBD2. The germline V gene has CDR1 MGHRA and CDR2 YSYEKL. Trimming at V came to 7 bases and at J to 2 bases, leaving 9 bases not matched to a gene. The CDR3 runs 16 residues. Here the CDR3 DNA reads TGCGCCAGCAACCAGGCGCGGGGGGGAGCCTACAATGAGCAGTTCTTC. This encodes CASNQARGGAYNEQFF.

This clonotype was seen ten or more times. V and J are TRBV28 and TRBJ2-2; 7 bases match TRBD2. V shed 7 bases, J shed 4 bases, and the junction held 12 bases outside the gene matches. In germline, CDR1 is MDHEN, CDR2 SYDVKM. This CDR3 contains 16 residues. CDR3 sequence: CASTSAGLEGTGELFF. DNA for the CDR3: TGTGCCAGCACCTCGGCCGGACTAGAGGGCACCGGGGAGCTGTTTTTT. Variable domain in full (rest from reference TRBV28 and TRBJ2-2): DVKVTQSSRYLVKRTGEKVFLECVQDMDHENMFWYRQDPGLGLRLIYFSYDVKMKEKGDIPEGYSVSREKKERFSLILESASTNQTSMYLCASTSAGLEGTGELFFGEGSRLTVL.

This chain uses TRBV27 with TRBJ2-5; TRBD1 is a possible D gene (6 bases). CDR1 is MNHEY, CDR2 SMNVEV, per germline (reference sequence). Trimming took 5 bases from V and 3 from J, leaving 10 bases between them. The CDR3 totals 13 residues. CDR3 DNA: TGTGCCAGCAGTCCTCAGGGGAAAGAGACCCAGTACTTC. Its translation: CASSPQGKETQYF.

This clonotype was seen repeatedly, ten times or more. The CDR3 is CASSTAAGGQPQHF. CDR3 bases: TGTGCCAGTAGCACCGCGGCAGGGGGGCAGCCCCAGCATTTT. The J gene is TRBJ1-5, the V gene TRBV19, with TRBD1 matching 7 bases. Germline loops: CDR1 LNHDA, CDR2 SQIVND (reference sequence). The CDR3 extends over 14 amino acids. Trimming took 6 bases from V and 7 from J; bases not matched to a gene: 9.